Shown below are 16 T cell receptor beta chains from a single sample sequenced in a study of spatial heterogeneity in lung cancer. Documented time point: blood at routine non-recurrence follow-up after resection. Tumor, nontumor lung or frozen PBMC supplied whole RNA that was sequenced unsorted. Each CDR3 protein is one row after TCRdb ran MiXCR on the 5' RACE reads. The profile shows about 52,000 distinct CDR3 sequences, around 7% of them singletons. Source: PBMCs, taken at follow-up. These receptors originate from a female donor with early-stage non-small cell lung cancer.

This clonotype has a count of ten or more. The J gene is TRBJ1-5, the V gene TRBV27, with no clear D. Trimming shortened V by 2 bases and J by 2 bases, and 10 bases separated the two germline ends. The CDR3 consists of 15 residues. Germline-derived CDR1 and CDR2 are MNHEY and SMNVEV (reference sequence). The CDR3 protein is CASSLGSGGNQPQHF. In DNA, the CDR3 is TGTGCCAGCAGTTTAGGCAGCGGGGGCAATCAGCCCCAGCATTTT.

This clonotype was counted only a few times. In DNA form, the CDR3 reads TGCAGTGCCATGAGGGACAGTAACACTGAAGCTTTCTTT. It codes for CSAMRDSNTEAFF. The chain has TRBV20-1 and TRBJ1-1; 7 bases map to TRBD1. V lost 6 bases and J lost 2; bases outside the gene matches: 6. Germline CDR1 reads DFQATT; CDR2 reads SNEGSKA (reference sequence). This CDR3 is 13 amino acids long.

The table lists this clonotype with many counts. The V call is TRBV10-1, the J call TRBJ2-1, with 7 bases aligning to TRBD2. CDR3 length: 15 residues. V lost 0 bases, J lost 6 bases, and 5 bases stayed unmatched. The germline V gene encodes CDR1 WNHNN and CDR2 SYGVQD (reference sequence). In nucleotides, the CDR3 is TGCGCCAGCAGTGAGTCGACAGCGGGGCGCAATGAGCAGTTCTTC. Translating gives CASSESTAGRNEQFF.

The V and J genes are TRBV3-1 and TRBJ2-5; 9 bases are a match to TRBD2. The J segment lost 5 bases and the V segment lost 0 bases, leaving 7 bases of the junction unmatched. CDR3 length equals 16 residues. Germline V CDR1 and CDR2: LGHDT, YNNKEL (reference sequence). The CDR3: CASSQEASGDWETQYF. DNA of the CDR3: TGTGCCAGCAGCCAAGAGGCTAGCGGGGATTGGGAGACCCAGTACTTC.

In its sample, this clonotype was seen a few times. The CDR3 region has the DNA TGTGCCAGCTCACGGGACAGGGCCTACACCGGGGAGCTGTTTTTT. Protein sequence: CASSRDRAYTGELFF. This chain uses TRBV18 with TRBJ2-2; TRBD1 matches at 9 bases. The V gene's germline CDR1 is KGHSH and CDR2 LQKENI. J gave up 3 bases and V 4 bases, and 3 bases lay outside the gene matches. The CDR3 totals 15 residues.

This CDR3 reads CASSLTGMGNEQFF. The CDR3 DNA sequence: TGTGCCAGCAGCTTGACAGGGATGGGCAATGAGCAGTTCTTC. This sequence joins TRBV7-2 and TRBJ2-1, with 7 nucleotides matching TRBD1. Germline CDR1 is SGHTA and CDR2 is FQGNSA. This CDR3 spans 14 amino acids. J lost 6 bases, V lost 3 bases, and 5 bases had no gene match. The full variable domain, with the rest looked up from reference TRBV7-2 and TRBJ2-1, is GAGVSQSPSNKVTEKGKDVELRCDPISGHTALYWYRQSLGQGLEFLIYFQGNSAPDKSGLPSDRFSAERTGGSVSTLTIQRTQQEDSAVYLCASSLTGMGNEQFFGPGTRLTVL.

In its sample, this clonotype was seen many times. The chain couples TRBV6-2 or TRBV6-3 to TRBJ1-5; weak D call: TRBD1 (5 bases). The CDR3 length is 16 residues. The germline gives CDR1 MNHEY, CDR2 SVGEGT. V dropped 4 bases and J dropped 6 bases, with 19 bases sitting between them. DNA of the CDR3: TGTGCCAGCAGTTCCCCTCGAGGGACGGGGCGTCAGCCCCAGCATTTT. Translation: CASSSPRGTGRQPQHF.

This clonotype was observed many times. The gene calls are TRBV7-8 and TRBJ1-4; a weak D match, TRBD1 (5 bases). The V end lost 1 base, the J end lost 8 bases, and 14 bases lay between the germline ends. The germline V gene has CDR1 SGHVS and CDR2 FQNEAQ. The CDR3 has 15 amino acids. Here the CDR3 reads CASSLGARVREKLFF. As DNA, the CDR3 is TGTGCCAGCAGCTTAGGAGCCAGGGTACGGGAAAAACTGTTTTTT. Full variable domain (remainder filled in from reference TRBV7-8 and TRBJ1-4): GAGVSQSPRYKVAKRGQDVALRCDPISGHVSLFWYQQALGQGPEFLTYFQNEAQLDKSGLPSDRFFAERPEGSVSTLKIQRTQQEDSAVYLCASSLGARVREKLFFGSGTQLSVL.

This clonotype was seen repeatedly, ten times or more. The V and J genes are TRBV27 and TRBJ2-7, with TRBD2 matching 11 bases. V gave up 6 bases and J gave up 6 bases; unmatched junction bases: 4. The CDR3 is made up of 13 amino acids. Germline CDR1 and CDR2: MNHEY and SMNVEV (reference sequence). This CDR3 reads CASRTSGGGEQYF. The CDR3 DNA sequence: TGTGCCAGCAGAACTAGCGGGGGAGGCGAGCAGTACTTC.

The CDR3 bases are TGCAGTGCCGTTGACAGGGGGGGCTTCCAAGAGACCCAGTACTTC. It encodes CSAVDRGGFQETQYF. The gene calls are TRBV20-1 and TRBJ2-5, with TRBD1 matching over 9 bases. The germline V gene encodes CDR1 DFQATT and CDR2 SNEGSKA (reference sequence). Germline trimming cut 6 bases from V and 1 base from J; bases unmatched to any gene: 9. CDR3 length: 15 amino acids.

This clonotype was counted many times. The chain links TRBV6-6 to TRBJ1-6; possibly TRBD1 for D (5 bases). Between the trimmed V and J ends, which lost 9 bases and 7 bases, there was a span of 13 bases. The germline CDR1 and CDR2 sequences are MNHNY and SVGAGI (reference sequence). The CDR3 loop spans 13 amino acids. CDR3 nucleotide sequence: TGTGCCAGTCGATGGGGGGAAAATTCACCCCTCCACTTT. Translation: CASRWGENSPLHF.

The sample holds a few counts of this clonotype. The chain carries TRBV12-3 or TRBV12-4 and TRBJ2-5; TRBD1 matches at 9 bases. The junction had 10 bases not matched to a gene; V was cut back by 6 bases and J by 5 bases. There are 15 residues in the CDR3. CDR3 bases: TGTGCCAGCAGGTTGGGGACAGGGCTTCCGGAGACCCAGTACTTC. Residues: CASRLGTGLPETQYF.

The V and J genes are TRBV28 and TRBJ2-7; 10 bases map to TRBD2. Unmatched junction bases numbered 4, after V lost 10 bases and J lost 1 base. Germline loops: CDR1 MDHEN, CDR2 SYDVKM. This CDR3 comprises 13 residues. CDR3 sequence reads: CAMQRGGSYEQYF. DNA for the CDR3: TGTGCCATGCAGCGGGGGGGGTCCTACGAGCAGTACTTC.

This clonotype was picked up many times. V usage is TRBV7-2 and J usage is TRBJ2-3; weak D call: TRBD1 (6 bases). Germline CDR1 is SGHTA and CDR2 is FQGNSA. V lost 4 bases, J lost 1 base, and 12 bases lay in between. The CDR3 covers 15 residues. Written as DNA, the CDR3 is TGTGCCAGCAGCTCGGTAGGGGGTCGCACAGATACGCAGTATTTT. As protein: CASSSVGGRTDTQYF.

This clonotype was counted a few times. V gene TRBV7-9 combines with J gene TRBJ1-1, with 7 bases that match TRBD1. The CDR3 consists of 13 residues. Germline lookup yields CDR1 SEHNR and CDR2 FQNEAQ (reference sequence). Losses at the gene ends were 5 bases for V and 10 bases for J; bases not matched to a gene: 10. This chain's CDR3 is CASSQDRQNGAFF. The CDR3 DNA reads TGTGCCAGCAGCCAGGACAGGCAGAATGGAGCTTTCTTT.

The V gene is TRBV2, the J gene TRBJ1-5, with D uncertain. Germline CDR1 SNHLY, CDR2 FYNNEI. The CDR3 spans 14 residues. Between the trimmed V and J ends, which lost 6 bases and 0 bases, there was a span of 9 bases. The CDR3 coding sequence is TGTGCCAGCAGGGCCGATTATAGCAATCAGCCCCAGCATTTT. Encoded protein: CASRADYSNQPQHF. The whole variable domain, remainder taken from reference TRBV2 and TRBJ1-5, is EPEVTQTPSHQVTQMGQEVILRCVPISNHLYFYWYRQILGQKVEFLVSFYNNEISEKSEIFDDQFSVERPDGSNFTLKIRSTKLEDSAMYFCASRADYSNQPQHFGDGTRLSIL.